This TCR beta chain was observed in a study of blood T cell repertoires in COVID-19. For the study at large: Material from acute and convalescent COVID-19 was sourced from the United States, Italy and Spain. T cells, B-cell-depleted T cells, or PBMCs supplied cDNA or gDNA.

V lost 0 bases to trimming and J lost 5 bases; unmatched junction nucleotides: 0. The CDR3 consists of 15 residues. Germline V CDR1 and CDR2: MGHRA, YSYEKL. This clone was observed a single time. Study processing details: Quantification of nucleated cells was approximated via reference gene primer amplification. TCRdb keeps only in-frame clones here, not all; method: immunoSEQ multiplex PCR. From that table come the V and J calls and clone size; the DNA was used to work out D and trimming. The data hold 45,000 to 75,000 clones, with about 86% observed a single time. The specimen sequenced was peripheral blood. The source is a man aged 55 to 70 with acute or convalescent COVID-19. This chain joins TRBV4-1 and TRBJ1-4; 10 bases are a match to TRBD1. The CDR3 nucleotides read TGCGCCAGCAGCCAAGAGGGACAGGGGAATGAAAAACTGTTTTTT. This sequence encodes CASSQEGQGNEKLFF.